The 32 T cell receptor beta chains below were found in one sample sequenced in a study of graft-versus-host responses after intestinal transplantation. Clones were sequenced by immunoSEQ multiplex PCR, and TCRdb holds only the in-frame ones, with some missing. The sample yields roughly 17,000 clones, around 86% seen once. The sequences come from bone marrow, collected approximately 19 weeks after transplant. The receptors stem from a human patient who received an intestinal transplant, so some T cells may come from the graft donor.

V is TRBV10-2 and J is TRBJ2-1; 10 bases agree with TRBD2. CDR1 is WSHSY, CDR2 SAAADI, per germline. The CDR3 is 16 amino acids. V lost 7 bases to trimming and J lost 5 bases; unmatched junction nucleotides: 11. CDR3: CASKRGPLAGHNEQFF. The CDR3 coding sequence is TGCGCCAGCAAAAGGGGCCCACTAGCGGGGCACAATGAGCAGTTCTTC.

The rearrangement joins TRBV6-6 to TRBJ2-5, with no clear D. V lost 4 bases and J lost 4, with 7 bases in between. Germline V gene sequence: CDR1 MNHNY, CDR2 SVGAGI (reference sequence). This CDR3 is built from 12 residues. Here the CDR3 reads CASSSAGETQYF. CDR3 in DNA: TGTGCCAGCAGTTCAGCAGGAGAGACCCAGTACTTC.

The CDR3 loop reads CASREKTIFSYEQYF. DNA of the CDR3: TGTGCCAGCAGAGAAAAGACTATTTTCTCCTACGAGCAGTACTTC. The rearrangement links TRBV6-1 to TRBJ2-7, with D maybe TRBD2 (5 bases). The CDR3 has 15 residues. Deletions cut 6 bases from V and 0 bases from J, with 15 bases between. Germline V gene lookup returns CDR1 MNHNS and CDR2 SASEGT.

CDR3 sequence reads: CASSTSAWQGAREQYF. The CDR3, as DNA: TGTGCCAGCAGCACTTCCGCTTGGCAGGGGGCCCGGGAGCAGTACTTC. The chain recombines TRBV11-1 with TRBJ2-7; 8 bases line up with TRBD1. Germline assignment: CDR1 SGHAT and CDR2 FQDESV (reference sequence). The V segment lost 5 bases and the J segment 7 bases; nucleotides outside the gene matches: 16. This CDR3 has 16 amino acids. The complete variable domain, with remaining parts taken from reference TRBV11-1 and TRBJ2-7, reads EAEVAQSPRYKITEKSQAVAFWCDPISGHATLYWYRQILGQGPELLVQFQDESVVDDSQLPKDRFSAERLKGVDSTLKIQPAELGDSAMYLCASSTSAWQGAREQYFGPGTRLTVT.

The chain carries TRBV28 and TRBJ1-2; possible D gene TRBD1, 5 bases. The CDR3 loop spans 15 amino acids. Trimming took 6 bases from V and 4 from J, leaving 18 bases between them. Germline V lookup: CDR1 MDHEN, CDR2 SYDVKM. The CDR3 protein is CASRLPRGDVYGYTF. The DNA for the CDR3 is TGTGCCAGCAGACTACCCCGGGGGGACGTCTATGGCTACACCTTC.

V and J are TRBV7-6 and TRBJ2-5, with D tentatively TRBD2 (5 bases). CDR1 and CDR2 (germline): SGHVS, FNYEAQ. Trimming left V 5 bases short and J 2 bases short, with 18 bases between. The CDR3 is made up of 16 amino acids. This CDR3 reads CASSLRGSLTQETQYF. CDR3 nucleotides: TGTGCCAGCAGCCTCCGAGGGTCTCTAACACAAGAGACCCAGTACTTC.

The chain recombines TRBV7-8 with TRBJ1-4, with D hard to call. Trimming stripped 5 bases from V and 8 bases from J, with 15 bases between. The germline V gene has CDR1 SGHVS and CDR2 FQNEAQ. CDR3 length: 14 residues. In nucleotides, the CDR3 is TGTGCCAGCAGCCAAGACGACCCGCGGGAAAAACTGTTTTTT. Amino acids: CASSQDDPREKLFF.

The V gene is TRBV2, the J gene TRBJ1-6; 10 nucleotides match TRBD1. The V gene's germline CDR1 is SNHLY and CDR2 FYNNEI. Trimming took 9 bases from V and 6 from J; bases not matched to a gene: 5. There are 14 residues in the CDR3. CDR3: CARKRTGGNSPLHF. The CDR3 DNA follows: TGTGCCAGAAAGAGGACAGGGGGTAATTCACCCCTCCACTTT.

The chain links TRBV30 to TRBJ2-3; weak D call: TRBD2 (5 bases). The CDR3 has 15 amino acids. V lost 0 bases and J 1 base, leaving 11 bases between the germline ends. Germline-derived CDR1 and CDR2 are GTSNPN and SVGIG (reference sequence). This chain's CDR3 is CAWSVRGKRTDTQYF. CDR3 coding DNA: TGTGCCTGGAGTGTACGAGGGAAACGCACAGATACGCAGTATTTT.

This clone was observed many times. The V and J genes are TRBV2 and TRBJ2-4, with 7 bases fitting TRBD2. This CDR3 contains 13 residues. Germline V CDR1 and CDR2: SNHLY, FYNNEI. V was pared by 6 bases and J by 1 base, with 0 bases of the junction left unmatched. Written as DNA, the CDR3 is TGTGCCAGCAGGGGGGGGGCCAAAAACATTCAGTACTTC. This sequence encodes CASRGGAKNIQYF.

The chain joins TRBV7-3 to TRBJ2-1; 16 nucleotides agree with TRBD2. The J segment lost 2 bases and the V segment lost 2 bases, leaving 3 bases of the junction unmatched. The CDR3 length is 18 residues. Germline CDR1 is SGHTA and CDR2 is FQGTGA. The CDR3 DNA is TGTGCCAGCAGCTTAGGGACTAGCGGGAGGGCGACCTACAATGAGCAGTTCTTC. Translated, it gives CASSLGTSGRATYNEQFF.

This clone was seen more than once but under ten times. The chain recombines TRBV6-6 with TRBJ1-3, with D unclear. CDR1 is MNHNY and CDR2 is SVGAGI in the germline V gene (reference sequence). The CDR3 sequence is 13 residues long. The germline V and J ends were trimmed by 7 bases and 9 bases, with 16 bases remaining between them. CDR3 DNA sequence: TGTGCCAGCACTTTACAGCCCCCGACCACCATATATTTT. Its translation: CASTLQPPTTIYF.

The chain joins TRBV7-3 to TRBJ2-3; TRBD2 aligns across 11 bases. CDR1 SGHTA and CDR2 FQGTGA come from the germline V gene. Unmatched junction bases numbered 5, after V lost 3 bases and J lost 6 bases. CDR3 size: 15 residues. CDR3 in DNA: TGTGCCAGCAGCTTTAGCGGGAGGGCCAGGGATACGCAGTATTTT. Translated, it gives CASSFSGRARDTQYF.

The V call is TRBV25-1, the J call TRBJ2-3; no reliable D call. V lost 6 bases and J lost 2, with 9 bases in between. CDR3 length: 13 residues. Germline V gene data show CDR1 as MGHDK and CDR2 as SYGVNS. The chain's CDR3 is CASRAPVTDTQYF. The CDR3, as DNA: TGTGCCAGCAGGGCACCCGTCACAGATACGCAGTATTTT.

The chain employs TRBV7-3 and TRBJ2-3; D might be TRBD1 (5 bases). V was clipped by 5 bases and J by 4 bases, with 13 bases between them. This CDR3 comprises 14 residues. Germline V lookup: CDR1 SGHTA, CDR2 FQGTGA. This CDR3 reads CASSPWGASDTQYF. The CDR3 nucleotides read TGTGCCAGCAGCCCCTGGGGCGCCTCAGATACGCAGTATTTT.

The rearrangement joins TRBV27 to TRBJ2-7; 14 bases map to TRBD2. This CDR3 region has 14 residues. V lost 5 bases to trimming and J lost 5 bases; unmatched junction nucleotides: 2. Germline V gives CDR1 MNHEY, CDR2 SMNVEV (reference sequence). The CDR3 reads CASSGLAGGDEQYF. CDR3 sequence (DNA): TGTGCCAGCAGTGGACTAGCGGGAGGAGACGAGCAGTACTTC.

The chain has TRBV10-2 and TRBJ2-1; D gene ambiguous. Germline V gene data show CDR1 as WSHSY and CDR2 as SAAADI. Trimming took off 6 bases at V and 4 bases at J, with 10 bases between the two ends. The CDR3 is made up of 13 amino acids. The CDR3 loop reads CASSRLAYNEQFF. CDR3 bases: TGCGCCAGCAGCAGACTGGCGTACAATGAGCAGTTCTTC.

The chain uses TRBV29-1 and TRBJ2-7, with 11 bases identical to TRBD2. CDR3 length: 16 amino acids. The ends lost 6 bases at V and 0 bases at J; junction bases unmatched: 10. From germline, CDR1 is SQVTM and CDR2 ANQGSEA. CDR3 DNA sequence: TGCAGCGTCCTAGGACTAGCGGGCTTTTTCTCCTACGAGCAGTACTTC. It specifies CSVLGLAGFFSYEQYF.

The chain carries TRBV7-9 and TRBJ2-1, with D unresolved. Deletions cut 5 bases from V and 1 base from J, with 12 bases between. The CDR3 covers 15 residues. The germline CDR1 and CDR2 sequences are SEHNR and FQNEAQ (reference sequence). The CDR3: CASSPMGSSYNEQFF. The DNA for the CDR3 is TGTGCCAGCAGCCCGATGGGGTCGTCCTACAATGAGCAGTTCTTC.

The J gene is TRBJ1-3, the V gene TRBV7-9; D is uncertain. The germline CDR1 and CDR2 sequences are SEHNR and FQNEAQ (reference sequence). This CDR3 is 14 amino acids long. Trimming cost V 2 bases and J 0 bases, with 5 bases left between them. CDR3 region: CASSLRGSGNTIYF. As DNA, the CDR3 is TGTGCCAGCAGCTTACGAGGCTCTGGAAACACCATATATTTT.

The gene calls are TRBV15 and TRBJ1-3; weak D call: TRBD1 (5 bases). The germline V and J ends were trimmed by 1 base and 5 bases, with 15 bases remaining between them. Germline-derived CDR1 and CDR2 are LNHNV and YYDKDF (reference sequence). This CDR3 is 16 amino acids long. DNA of the CDR3: TGTGCCACCAGCAGAGGGGACCCCAAGGAAAGAAACACCATATATTTT. Amino acids: CATSRGDPKERNTIYF.

V is TRBV11-2 and J is TRBJ2-7; D unresolved. CDR3 length: 13 amino acids. CDR1 and CDR2 from the germline V gene are SGHAT and FQNNGV. V was trimmed by 1 base and J by 2 bases, leaving 6 bases between them. The CDR3 nucleotides are TGTGCCAGCAGCTTAGCCGGCACCTACGAGCAGTACTTC. Translating it yields CASSLAGTYEQYF.

This clone showed up just a few times. The chain has TRBV5-8 and TRBJ2-7; D unclear. Germline loops: CDR1 SGHTS, CDR2 YDEGEE. The CDR3 covers 12 residues. Trimming left V 2 bases short and J 8 bases short, with 11 bases between. Here the CDR3 DNA reads TGTGCCAGCAGCTTCCTCGACTTCAAGCAGTACTTC. This translates into CASSFLDFKQYF.

The chain recombines TRBV13 with TRBJ1-1; D not resolved. Trimming took off 4 bases at V and 1 base at J, with 4 bases between the two ends. Germline V gives CDR1 PRHDT, CDR2 FYEKMQ (reference sequence). CDR3 length: 12 residues. In DNA form, the CDR3 reads TGTGCCAGCAGCTACGGGAACACTGAAGCTTTCTTT. Translating gives CASSYGNTEAFF.

The chain combines TRBV4-3 with TRBJ1-1; no clear D. V was clipped by 0 bases and J by 11 bases, with 13 bases between them. CDR1 is LGHNA and CDR2 is YSLEER in the germline V gene. CDR3 length equals 13 residues. CDR3 DNA: TGCGCCAGCAGCCAAGATTGTTTGGGAGAGGCTTTCTTT. Protein: CASSQDCLGEAFF.

The J gene is TRBJ1-1, the V gene TRBV6-6, with 7 bases fitting TRBD1. The germline CDR1 and CDR2 sequences are MNHNY and SVGAGI (reference sequence). The CDR3 is 15 amino acids. V lost 2 bases to trimming and J lost 1 base; unmatched junction nucleotides: 4. CDR3 amino acids: CASSYGRGQNTEAFF. The DNA for the CDR3 is TGTGCCAGCAGTTACGGGAGGGGGCAGAACACTGAAGCTTTCTTT.

The table lists this clone with a count of one. This chain joins TRBV18 and TRBJ2-3, with 8 bases matching TRBD2. J lost 4 bases, V lost 3 bases, and 3 bases had no gene match. Germline V CDR1 and CDR2: KGHSH, LQKENI. The CDR3 extends over 14 amino acids. This CDR3 is CASSPGLGPDTQYF. CDR3 nucleotide sequence: TGTGCCAGCTCACCGGGACTAGGACCAGATACGCAGTATTTT.

The chain carries TRBV19 and TRBJ2-7, with a possible D match to TRBD2 (6 bases). Trimming shortened V by 6 bases and J by 6 bases, and 15 bases separated the two germline ends. This CDR3 contains 13 residues. Germline V gives CDR1 LNHDA, CDR2 SQIVND (reference sequence). For the CDR3, the DNA is TGTGCCAGTAGCCCAGGGACTGTGGGCGAGCAGTACTTC. Translated: CASSPGTVGEQYF.

CDR3 DNA: TGTGCCAGCAGAGGACACTCAGGCACTGAAGCTTTCTTT. Amino acids: CASRGHSGTEAFF. The J gene is TRBJ1-1, the V gene TRBV28; possibly TRBD1 for D (5 bases). Germline V gives CDR1 MDHEN, CDR2 SYDVKM. The CDR3 runs to 13 residues. The V end was cut by 6 bases, the J end by 4 bases, with 12 bases between.

This chain connects TRBV6-1 to TRBJ2-7; no reliable D call. The V gene lost 2 bases and the J gene lost 2 bases, with 16 bases spanning the gap. Germline V gives CDR1 MNHNS, CDR2 SASEGT. This CDR3 spans 16 amino acids. The CDR3 sequence is CASSESYPEFTYEQYF. CDR3 nucleotide sequence: TGTGCCAGCAGTGAATCATATCCAGAGTTCACCTACGAGCAGTACTTC.

Sample share makes this clone medium-sized. The chain is built from TRBV4-2 and TRBJ2-3, with D tentatively TRBD2 (6 bases). The CDR3 loop spans 15 amino acids. From germline, CDR1 is LGHNA and CDR2 YNFKEQ. V was pared by 1 base and J by 2 bases, with 10 bases between. The CDR3 DNA follows: TGTGCCAGCAGCCAAGCTGGCGGGGACACAGATACGCAGTATTTT. Translation: CASSQAGGDTDTQYF.

The V call is TRBV19, the J call TRBJ2-1, with 7 bases fitting TRBD2. V dropped 1 base and J dropped 5; count of bases not matched to a gene: 5. The CDR3 extends over 15 amino acids. CDR1 and CDR2 (germline): LNHDA, SQIVND (reference sequence). CDR3 in amino acids: CASSIVSGTHNEQFF. In DNA, the CDR3 is TGTGCCAGTAGTATAGTGAGCGGGACTCACAATGAGCAGTTCTTC.